This T cell receptor (beta chain) was retrieved from a study of beta chain features in type 1 diabetes. Study in general: Sorted cells from all samples, numbering over 85,000,000, were examined.

Of the isolated RNA, all was reverse transcribed, and so the sequenced material was expressed TCRB transcripts. Data came from immunoSEQ multiplex PCR; TCRdb stores just in-frame clones and leaves some out. In the table there are 250,000 or so clones, around 68% of which are singletons. This CDR3 comprises 14 residues. Germline V CDR1 and CDR2: LGHNA, YSLEER. V lost 1 base, J lost 6 bases, and 11 bases lay in between. This TCR derives from a young man in good health. Sequencing was carried out using naive CD4+ T cells from blood. The chain combines TRBV4-3 with TRBJ2-3; D gene ambiguous. Here the CDR3 DNA reads TGCGCCAGCAGCCAAGTCCACGACACCGATACGCAGTATTTT. As protein: CASSQVHDTDTQYF.